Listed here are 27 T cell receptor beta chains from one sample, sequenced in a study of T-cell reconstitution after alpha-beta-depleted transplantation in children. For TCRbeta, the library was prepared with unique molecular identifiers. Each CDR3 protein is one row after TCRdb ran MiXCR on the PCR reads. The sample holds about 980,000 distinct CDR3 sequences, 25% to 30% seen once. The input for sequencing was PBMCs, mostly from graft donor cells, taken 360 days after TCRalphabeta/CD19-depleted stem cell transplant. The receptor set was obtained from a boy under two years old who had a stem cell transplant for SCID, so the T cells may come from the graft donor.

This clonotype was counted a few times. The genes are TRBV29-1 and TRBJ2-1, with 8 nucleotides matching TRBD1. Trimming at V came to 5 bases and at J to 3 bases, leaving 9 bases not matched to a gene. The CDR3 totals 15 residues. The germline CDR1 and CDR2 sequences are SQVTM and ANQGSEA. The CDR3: CSVKLSGGFYNEQFF. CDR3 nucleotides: TGCAGCGTTAAACTCTCAGGGGGCTTCTACAATGAGCAGTTCTTC.

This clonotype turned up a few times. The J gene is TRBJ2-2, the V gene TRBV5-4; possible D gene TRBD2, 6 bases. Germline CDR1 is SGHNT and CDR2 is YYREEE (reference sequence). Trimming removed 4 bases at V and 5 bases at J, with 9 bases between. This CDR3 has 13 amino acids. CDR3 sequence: CASSTAGTGELFF. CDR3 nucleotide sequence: TGTGCCAGCAGCACCGCGGGAACCGGGGAGCTGTTTTTT. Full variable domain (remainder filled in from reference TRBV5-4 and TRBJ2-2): ETGVTQSPTHLIKTRGQQVTLRCSSQSGHNTVSWYQQALGQGPQFIFQYYREEENGRGNFPPRFSGLQFPNYSSELNVNALELDDSALYLCASSTAGTGELFFGEGSRLTVL.

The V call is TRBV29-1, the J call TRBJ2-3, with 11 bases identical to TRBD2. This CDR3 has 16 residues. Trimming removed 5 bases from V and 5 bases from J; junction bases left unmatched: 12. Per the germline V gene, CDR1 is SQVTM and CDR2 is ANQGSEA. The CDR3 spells CSVPPTLAGGGDTQYF. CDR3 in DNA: TGCAGCGTTCCACCAACTCTAGCGGGGGGCGGAGATACGCAGTATTTT.

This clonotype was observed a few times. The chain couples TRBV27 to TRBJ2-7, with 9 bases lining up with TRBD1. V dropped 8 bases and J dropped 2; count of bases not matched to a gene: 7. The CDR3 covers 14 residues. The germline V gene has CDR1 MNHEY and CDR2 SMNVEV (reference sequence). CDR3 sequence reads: CASRGTGSAYEQYF. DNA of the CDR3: TGTGCCAGCCGTGGGACAGGGTCGGCCTACGAGCAGTACTTC.

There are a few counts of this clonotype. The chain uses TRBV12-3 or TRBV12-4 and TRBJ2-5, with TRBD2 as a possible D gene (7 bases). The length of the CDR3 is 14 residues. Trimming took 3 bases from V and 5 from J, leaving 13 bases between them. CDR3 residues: CASSFGGAAETQYF. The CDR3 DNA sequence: TGTGCCAGCAGTTTTGGGGGGGCCGCGGAGACCCAGTACTTC.

CDR3: CASSQDRGGPDTQYF. As DNA, the CDR3 is TGCGCCAGCAGCCAAGATCGGGGTGGACCAGATACGCAGTATTTT. This chain connects TRBV4-3 to TRBJ2-3; D possibly corresponds to TRBD2 (5 bases). Per the germline V gene, CDR1 is LGHNA and CDR2 is YSLEER. The CDR3 is 15 amino acids. V lost 0 bases and J lost 4, with 11 bases in between.

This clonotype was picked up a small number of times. The CDR3 DNA is TGTGCCAGCAGACCTCTCCAGGGTACGGGCTGGACCGCGAACACCGGGGAGCTGTTTTTT. This encodes CASRPLQGTGWTANTGELFF. The V call is TRBV12-3 or TRBV12-4, the J call TRBJ2-2, with D possibly being TRBD1 (5 bases). This CDR3 region has 20 residues. V lost 6 bases and J lost 0, with 26 bases in between.

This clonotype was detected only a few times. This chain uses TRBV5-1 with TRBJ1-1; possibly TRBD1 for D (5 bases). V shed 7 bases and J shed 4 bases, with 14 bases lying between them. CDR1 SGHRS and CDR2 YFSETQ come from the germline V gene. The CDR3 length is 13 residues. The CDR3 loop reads CASGSGSGTEAFF. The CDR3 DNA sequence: TGCGCCAGCGGATCAGGGTCGGGCACTGAAGCTTTCTTT.

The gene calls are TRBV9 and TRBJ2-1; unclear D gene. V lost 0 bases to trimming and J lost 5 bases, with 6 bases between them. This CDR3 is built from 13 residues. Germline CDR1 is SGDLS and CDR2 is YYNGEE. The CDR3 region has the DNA TGTGCCAGCAGCGTAGAGGTTAACAATGAGCAGTTCTTC. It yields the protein CASSVEVNNEQFF. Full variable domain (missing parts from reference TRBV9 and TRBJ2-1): DSGVTQTPKHLITATGQRVTLRCSPRSGDLSVYWYQQSLDQGLQFLIQYYNGEERAKGNILERFSAQQFPDLHSELNLSSLELGDSALYFCASSVEVNNEQFFGPGTRLTVL.

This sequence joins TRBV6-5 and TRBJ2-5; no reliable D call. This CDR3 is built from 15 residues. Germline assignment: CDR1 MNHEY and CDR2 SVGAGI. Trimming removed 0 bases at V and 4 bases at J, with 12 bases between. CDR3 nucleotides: TGTGCCAGCAGTTACTCCGGCCCTCGAGGAGAGACCCAGTACTTC. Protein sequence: CASSYSGPRGETQYF.

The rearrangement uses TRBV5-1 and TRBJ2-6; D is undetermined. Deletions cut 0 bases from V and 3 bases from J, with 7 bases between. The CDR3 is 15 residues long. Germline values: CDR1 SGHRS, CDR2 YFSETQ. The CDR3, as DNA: TGCGCCAGCAGCTTGGTTGAAGATGGGGCCAACGTCCTGACTTTC. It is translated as CASSLVEDGANVLTF.

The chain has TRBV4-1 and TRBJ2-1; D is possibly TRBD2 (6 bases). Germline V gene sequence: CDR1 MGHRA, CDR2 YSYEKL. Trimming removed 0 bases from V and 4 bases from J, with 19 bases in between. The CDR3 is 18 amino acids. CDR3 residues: CASSQELVQGGSYNEQFF. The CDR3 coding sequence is TGCGCCAGCAGCCAAGAATTGGTCCAGGGAGGTAGTTACAATGAGCAGTTCTTC.

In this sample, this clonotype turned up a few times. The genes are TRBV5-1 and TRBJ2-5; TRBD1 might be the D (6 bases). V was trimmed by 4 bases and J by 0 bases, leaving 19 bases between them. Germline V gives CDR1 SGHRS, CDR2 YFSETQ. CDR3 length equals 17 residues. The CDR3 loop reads CASSLALDRYYQETQYF. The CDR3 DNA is TGCGCCAGCAGCCTCGCGTTGGACAGATACTACCAAGAGACCCAGTACTTC.

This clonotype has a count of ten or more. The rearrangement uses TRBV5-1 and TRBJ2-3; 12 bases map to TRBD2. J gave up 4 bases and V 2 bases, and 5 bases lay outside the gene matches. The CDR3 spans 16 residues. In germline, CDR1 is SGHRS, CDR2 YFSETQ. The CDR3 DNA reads TGCGCCAGCAGCTTCCTAGCGGGGGGGCCGGCAGATACGCAGTATTTT. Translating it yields CASSFLAGGPADTQYF.

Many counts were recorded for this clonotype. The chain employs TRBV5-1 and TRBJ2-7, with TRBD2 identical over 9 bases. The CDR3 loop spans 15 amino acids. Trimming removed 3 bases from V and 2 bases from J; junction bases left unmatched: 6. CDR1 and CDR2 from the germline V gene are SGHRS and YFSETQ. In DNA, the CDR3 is TGCGCCAGCAGCTGGCCTAGCGGGGAAACCTACGAGCAGTACTTC. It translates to CASSWPSGETYEQYF.

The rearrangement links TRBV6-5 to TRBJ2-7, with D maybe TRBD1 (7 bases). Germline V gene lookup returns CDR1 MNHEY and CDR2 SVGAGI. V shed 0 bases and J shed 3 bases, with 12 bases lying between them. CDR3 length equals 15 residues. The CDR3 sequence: CASSYSRDRLYEQYF. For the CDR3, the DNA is TGTGCCAGCAGTTACTCGCGGGACAGACTCTACGAGCAGTACTTC.

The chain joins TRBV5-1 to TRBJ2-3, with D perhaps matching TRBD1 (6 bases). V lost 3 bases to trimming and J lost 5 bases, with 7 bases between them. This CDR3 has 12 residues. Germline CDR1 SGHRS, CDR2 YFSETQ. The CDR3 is CASSWTEDTQYF. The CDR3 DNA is TGCGCCAGCAGCTGGACAGAAGATACGCAGTATTTT.

CDR3 sequence (DNA): TGCGCCAGCAGCGTGGACAGGGATGGCACAGATACGCAGTATTTT. Its translation: CASSVDRDGTDTQYF. V and J are TRBV10-1 and TRBJ2-3; TRBD1 matches at 8 bases. V was clipped by 6 bases and J by 1 base; unmatched bases: 6. The germline CDR1 and CDR2 sequences are WNHNN and SYGVQD (reference sequence). There are 15 residues in the CDR3.

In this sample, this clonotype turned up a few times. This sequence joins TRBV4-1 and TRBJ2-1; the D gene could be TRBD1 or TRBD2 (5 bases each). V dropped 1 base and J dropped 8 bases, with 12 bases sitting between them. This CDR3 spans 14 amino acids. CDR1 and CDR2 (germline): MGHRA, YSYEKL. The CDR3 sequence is CASSQVAMGDEQFF. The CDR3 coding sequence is TGCGCCAGCAGCCAAGTTGCCATGGGGGATGAGCAGTTCTTC.

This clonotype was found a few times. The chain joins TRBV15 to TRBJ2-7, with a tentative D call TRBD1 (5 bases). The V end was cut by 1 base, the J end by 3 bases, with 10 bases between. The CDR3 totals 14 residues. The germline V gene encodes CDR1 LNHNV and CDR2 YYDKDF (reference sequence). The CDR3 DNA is TGTGCCACCAGCAGAGGGGCCCAGGGCTACGAGCAGTACTTC. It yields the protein CATSRGAQGYEQYF. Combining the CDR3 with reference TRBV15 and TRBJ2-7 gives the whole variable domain DAMVIQNPRYQVTQFGKPVTLSCSQTLNHNVMYWYQQKSSQAPKLLFHYYDKDFNNEADTPDNFQSRRPNTSFCFLDIRSPGLGDTAMYLCATSRGAQGYEQYFGPGTRLTVT.

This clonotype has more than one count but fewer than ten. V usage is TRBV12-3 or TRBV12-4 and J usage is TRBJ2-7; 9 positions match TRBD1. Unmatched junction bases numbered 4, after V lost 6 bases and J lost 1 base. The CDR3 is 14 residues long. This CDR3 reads CASRQGASSYEQYF. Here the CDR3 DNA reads TGTGCCAGCAGACAGGGGGCCTCATCCTACGAGCAGTACTTC.

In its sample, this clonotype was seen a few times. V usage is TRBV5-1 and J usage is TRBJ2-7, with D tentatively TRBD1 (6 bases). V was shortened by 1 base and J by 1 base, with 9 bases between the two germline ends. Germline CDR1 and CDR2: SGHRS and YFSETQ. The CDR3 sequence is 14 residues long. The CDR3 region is CASSLIQGSYEQYF. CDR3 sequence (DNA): TGCGCCAGCAGCTTGATACAGGGTTCCTACGAGCAGTACTTC. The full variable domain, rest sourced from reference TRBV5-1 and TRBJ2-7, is KAGVTQTPRYLIKTRGQQVTLSCSPISGHRSVSWYQQTPGQGLQFLFEYFSETQRNKGNFPGRFSGRQFSNSRSEMNVSTLELGDSALYLCASSLIQGSYEQYFGPGTRLTVT.

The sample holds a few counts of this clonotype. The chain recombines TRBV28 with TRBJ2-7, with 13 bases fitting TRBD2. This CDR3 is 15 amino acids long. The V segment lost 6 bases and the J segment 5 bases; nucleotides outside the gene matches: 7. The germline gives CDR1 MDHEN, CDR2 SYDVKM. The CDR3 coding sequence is TGTGCCAGCAGCTCAAGGACTAGCGGGGGCGACGAGCAGTACTTC. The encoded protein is CASSSRTSGGDEQYF.

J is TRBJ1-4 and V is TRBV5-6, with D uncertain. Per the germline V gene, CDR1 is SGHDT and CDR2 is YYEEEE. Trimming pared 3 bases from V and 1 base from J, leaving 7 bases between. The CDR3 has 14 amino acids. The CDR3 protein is CASSSEITNEKLFF. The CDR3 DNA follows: TGTGCCAGCAGCTCGGAAATAACTAATGAAAAACTGTTTTTT.

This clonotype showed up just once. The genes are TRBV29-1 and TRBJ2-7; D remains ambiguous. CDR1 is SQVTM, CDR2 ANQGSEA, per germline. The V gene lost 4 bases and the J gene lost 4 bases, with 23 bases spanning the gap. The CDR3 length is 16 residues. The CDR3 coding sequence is TGCAGCGTTGTAATCGGGTCATGGGTTATCGGTTACGAGCAGTACTTC. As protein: CSVVIGSWVIGYEQYF.

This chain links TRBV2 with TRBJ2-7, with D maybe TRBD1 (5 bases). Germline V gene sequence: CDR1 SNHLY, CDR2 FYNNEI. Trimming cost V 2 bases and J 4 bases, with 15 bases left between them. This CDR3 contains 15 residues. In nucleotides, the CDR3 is TGTGCCAGCAGTGAAACGTCCAGGGTAGGGTACGAGCAGTACTTC. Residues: CASSETSRVGYEQYF.

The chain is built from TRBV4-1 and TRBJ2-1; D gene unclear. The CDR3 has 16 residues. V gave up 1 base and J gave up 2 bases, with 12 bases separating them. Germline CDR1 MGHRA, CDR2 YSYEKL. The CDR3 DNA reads TGCGCCAGCAGCCAAGTTTCACCGACGGCCTACAATGAGCAGTTCTTC. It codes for CASSQVSPTAYNEQFF.